This TCR beta chain comes out of a study of type 1 regulatory T cells. The overall study: This in vitro CD4 product, T-allo10, is enriched for Tr1 cells and alloantigen-specific.

Regarding this clonotype: Its target is unknown.

CDR1 is SGHTA, CDR2 FQGNSA, per germline. The ends were cut back, 5 bases at V and 4 bases at J, with 7 bases in the middle. CDR3 length: 12 residues. TCRdb re-called the reads through MiXCR, storing one row per CDR3 protein. The sample contains fewer than 80,000 distinct CDR3 sequences, more than 20% of which appear only once. Overall study results and limits: Compared with non-type 1 regulatory T cells, type 1 regulatory T cells showed a more restricted TCR repertoire.

Sequencing was carried out using cultured type 1 regulatory T (Tr1) cells, either the whole culture or a sorted fraction (not recorded which). The V call is TRBV7-2, the J call TRBJ2-3; no definite D call. The TCR comes from a human donor in good health. The CDR3 DNA sequence: TGTGCCAGCAGCGGCGCATCAGATACGCAGTATTTT. It translates to CASSGASDTQYF.